The rows below give T cell receptor beta chains drawn from one sample of a study of T cells in Graves' hyperthyroidism and ophthalmopathy. TCRdb fed the multiplex PCR reads into MiXCR, producing one record per CDR3 protein. The repertoire includes about 300,000 distinct CDR3 sequences, about 13% of them detected once, and roughly 7.7% sits in the top ten. Specimen: blood. All receptors derive from a woman aged 40 to 50 with Graves' hyperthyroidism. Both conserved end residues are part of each CDR3. Each record gives: clone size, J gene, D gene, V gene, CDR3 DNA, CDR3 protein. The D gene is left open where the match is weak. Clone size is shown for a subset of rows, as once, few, many or a class of expanded clone.

>.|TRBJ1-6|.|TRBV27
TGTGCCAGCAGTTTCGGGTTGTATAATTCACCCCTCCACTTT
CASSFGLYNSPLHF
>many|TRBJ1-1|.|TRBV12-3/TRBV12-4
TGTGCCAGCAGTTTATCGGGGGGGGCGGCTTTCTTT
CASSLSGGAAFF
>many|TRBJ1-2|.|TRBV12-3/TRBV12-4
TGTGCCAGCAGACCGTCGACGGCAGCTAACTATGGCTACACCTTC
CASRPSTAANYGYTF
>many|TRBJ1-1|.|TRBV25-1
TGTGCCAGCAGTGATGTTGGGACCGATTCTGACACTGAAGCTTTCTTT
CASSDVGTDSDTEAFF
>many|TRBJ2-3|TRBD2|TRBV20-1
TGCAGTGCTGTGAGCGGGAAAGGCACAGATACGCAGTATTTT
CSAVSGKGTDTQYF
>.|TRBJ1-2|.|TRBV25-1
TGTGCCAGCAGTGAATCCAGGGTCGGCTATGGCTACACCTTC
CASSESRVGYGYTF
>few|TRBJ1-1|.|TRBV28
TGTGCCAGCAGTTTATCGACACGGAGGAACACTGAAGCTTTCTTT
CASSLSTRRNTEAFF
>few|TRBJ2-6|.|TRBV7-9
TGTGCCAGCAGCCCGCCACAGGGATACTCTGGGGCCAACGTCCTGACTTTC
CASSPPQGYSGANVLTF
>many|TRBJ2-7|TRBD2|TRBV30
TGTGCCTGGAAACCAGGGACTAGCTCCCACGAGCAGTACTTC
CAWKPGTSSHEQYF
>many|TRBJ2-5|TRBD2|TRBV6-1
TGTGCCAGCAGTGAATCGACTAGCGTAGAAGAGACCCAGTACTTC
CASSESTSVEETQYF
>many|TRBJ1-3|.|TRBV2
TGTGCCAGCACAGGGACCGGTCACGCAAACACCATATATTTT
CASTGTGHANTIYF
>many|TRBJ2-1|.|TRBV3-1
TGTGCCAGCAGCCAAGTCGGGATCGGCTATGAGCAGTTCTTC
CASSQVGIGYEQFF
>many|TRBJ2-3|TRBD2|TRBV29-1
TGCAGCGTAACTCGACGGGGACTAGCGGGAGCGAAAGATACGCAGTATTTT
CSVTRRGLAGAKDTQYF
>.|TRBJ2-3|TRBD2|TRBV19
TGTGCCAGTACCTCACTAGCGGGAGGCGCAGATACGCAGTATTTT
CASTSLAGGADTQYF
>many|TRBJ2-7|TRBD2|TRBV4-1
TGCGCCAGCAGCCAAGGGGGACTAGCGGGAGCGGAGGAGCAGTACTTC
CASSQGGLAGAEEQYF
>.|TRBJ2-1|TRBD2|TRBV20-1
TGCAGTGCCGGAAAGCGGGAGGGCCCCGACAATGAGCAGTTCTTC
CSAGKREGPDNEQFF
>many|TRBJ1-5|.|TRBV19
TGTGCCAGTAGTAGGTCTGGTGCGAGCAGCAATCAGCCCCAGCATTTT
CASSRSGASSNQPQHF
>few|TRBJ2-7|.|TRBV2
TGTGCCAGCAGCGATCCAAGGGAGGCGCAGTACTTC
CASSDPREAQYF
>many|TRBJ1-1|.|TRBV12-3/TRBV12-4
TGTGCCAGCAGTTTATTTGGGGGGAGGACTGAAGCTTTCTTT
CASSLFGGRTEAFF
>.|TRBJ2-3|.|TRBV19
TGTGCCAGTGAGACGGGCATCAGCACAGATACGCAGTATTTT
CASETGISTDTQYF
>few|TRBJ2-1|TRBD2|TRBV5-1
TGCGCCAGCAGCTTGGGGCCTCTAGCGGGAGGATACAATCAGCAGTTCTTC
CASSLGPLAGGYNQQFF
>many|TRBJ1-2|.|TRBV27
TGTGCCAGCAGTTTTGGTCCCCTGGGGGGAGCGGGCTACACCTTC
CASSFGPLGGAGYTF
>many|TRBJ2-1|.|TRBV30
TGTGCCTGGAGTACCGCAGGGGGAGGCAATGAGCAGTTCTTC
CAWSTAGGGNEQFF
>.|TRBJ1-1|.|TRBV3-1
TGTGCCAGCAGCCAAATTGGAGATACTGAAGCTTTCTTT
CASSQIGDTEAFF
>many|TRBJ2-1|.|TRBV3-1
TGTGCCAGCAGCCAATACGAGGGAATCATGAATGAGCAGTTCTTC
CASSQYEGIMNEQFF
>many|TRBJ1-1|.|TRBV6-1
TGTGCCAGCAGTCAATTCCGGACAGCCAGGAACACTGAAGCTTTCTTT
CASSQFRTARNTEAFF
>many|TRBJ1-5|.|TRBV3-1
TGTGCCAGCAGCCCGGCCGGAGGGAGCAATCAGCCCCAGCATTTT
CASSPAGGSNQPQHF
>few|TRBJ1-5|.|TRBV6-5
TGTGCCAGCAGTTACGCACCTCATCAGCCCCAGCATTTT
CASSYAPHQPQHF
>many|TRBJ2-1|.|TRBV7-2
TGTGCCAGCAGCAGCCAGGTTGAGCAGTTCTTC
CASSSQVEQFF
>many|TRBJ2-1|TRBD2|TRBV2
TGTGCCAGCAAGGCCCTAGCGGGAAACAATGAGCAGTTCTTC
CASKALAGNNEQFF
>many|TRBJ1-1|.|TRBV7-2
TGTGCCAGCAGCCCCCTCGGACCTTTTTCTACTGAAGCTTTCTTT
CASSPLGPFSTEAFF
>.|TRBJ2-1|TRBD1|TRBV19
TGTGCCAGTAGTAGCCTAGGGACAGGACGGGCCAATGAGCAGTTCTTC
CASSSLGTGRANEQFF
>.|TRBJ2-5|TRBD2|TRBV9
TGTGCCAGCAGCGTGGGTGTAGCGGGAGAATTAGGGACCCAGTACTTC
CASSVGVAGELGTQYF
>few|TRBJ1-5|TRBD1|TRBV5-6
TGTGCCAGCAGCTTGACCCGGGACAGGGACCAGCCCCAGCATTTT
CASSLTRDRDQPQHF
>.|TRBJ2-7|TRBD2|TRBV28
TGTGCCAGCAGTTGGACTAGCGGGACCTACAAGCAGTACTTC
CASSWTSGTYKQYF
>many|TRBJ2-1|.|TRBV18
TGTGCCAGCTCACAACATTGGGGCAATGAGCAGTTCTTC
CASSQHWGNEQFF
>.|TRBJ1-2|.|TRBV30
TGTGCCTGGAGTATTGTGGGGAAGACCTCCTTC
CAWSIVGKTSF
>many|TRBJ1-1|.|TRBV5-1
TGCGCCAGCAGCTTGATGACAGACCACGCTGAAGCTTTCTTT
CASSLMTDHAEAFF
>many|TRBJ2-7|.|TRBV27
TGTGCCAGCAGTTTATATCCGGGGTCTAGCTACGAGCAGTACTTC
CASSLYPGSSYEQYF
>once|TRBJ2-7|TRBD1|TRBV20-1
TGCAGTGCTAGAGATCCGGGACAGGGACTCTACGAGCAGTACTTC
CSARDPGQGLYEQYF
>.|TRBJ1-1|.|TRBV11-3
TGTGCCAGCATGGGGGCCAGTGCTCAAGCTTTCTTT
CASMGASAQAFF
>.|TRBJ2-1|TRBD2|TRBV5-1
TGCGCCAGCAGCGTGGGACTAGCGGGAGCCTACAATGAGCAGTTCTTC
CASSVGLAGAYNEQFF
>few|TRBJ2-1|.|TRBV11-2
TGTGCCAGCAGCTCGCAACCGGGGGTGAATGAGCAGTTCTTC
CASSSQPGVNEQFF
>many|TRBJ2-7|.|TRBV12-3/TRBV12-4
TGTGCCAGCAGTTTGGGGGCGACGGGAGAGGACGAGCAGTACTTC
CASSLGATGEDEQYF
>.|TRBJ2-1|.|TRBV20-1
TGCAGTGTTAGAGGGCGGGATGGCAATGAGCAGTTCTTC
CSVRGRDGNEQFF
>many|TRBJ2-7|.|TRBV29-1
TGCAGCGCCGGCGGATCCGCAACCGAGCAGTACTTC
CSAGGSATEQYF
>.|TRBJ2-1|.|TRBV19
TGTGCCAGTGGTATAAACAGCCCTGGCTTCTCCTACAATGAGCAGTTCTTC
CASGINSPGFSYNEQFF
>many|TRBJ2-7|TRBD2|TRBV12-3/TRBV12-4
TGTGCCAGCAGTGGACCGGGACTAGAGCAGTACTTC
CASSGPGLEQYF